The 9 T cell receptor beta chains given below trace back to one sample, sequenced in a study of T cell changes during pregnancy in multiple sclerosis. Data came from immunoSEQ multiplex PCR; TCRdb stores just in-frame clones and leaves some out. The sample carries fewer than 40,000 clones, more than 75% recorded once. The specimen comprised CD4+ T cells from peripheral blood mononuclear cells, sampled in the second trimester of pregnancy. Source of these receptors: a female donor in good health, enrolled as a control in a pregnancy study.

The genes are TRBV2 and TRBJ2-5; maybe TRBD2 (5 bases). The V and J ends lost 3 bases and 2 bases respectively, with 13 bases between them. The length of the CDR3 is 15 residues. CDR1 is SNHLY, CDR2 FYNNEI, per germline. As DNA, the CDR3 is TGTGCCAGCAGTGACCGGAGAGGGTCTCAAGAGACCCAGTACTTC. The encoded protein is CASSDRRGSQETQYF.

Note on this clone: Other DNA sequences within the sample encode an identical CDR3. The chain is built from TRBV19 and TRBJ1-2; the D is unclear. Trimming cost V 0 bases and J 4 bases, with 3 bases left between them. The CDR3 extends over 12 amino acids. CDR1 LNHDA and CDR2 SQIVND come from the germline V gene (reference sequence). The CDR3 DNA is TGTGCCAGTAGTATAGATCGCTATGGCTACACCTTC. Amino acids: CASSIDRYGYTF.

The J gene is TRBJ1-1, the V gene TRBV6-1; D may be TRBD1 (6 bases). Per the germline V gene, CDR1 is MNHNS and CDR2 is SASEGT. The CDR3 has 12 amino acids. The V end was cut by 8 bases, the J end by 5 bases, with 12 bases between. The CDR3 loop reads CASLTGRTEAFF. CDR3 DNA sequence: TGTGCCAGCCTTACAGGGCGGACTGAAGCTTTCTTT.

The chain combines TRBV14 with TRBJ2-7; 13 nucleotides align to TRBD2. The CDR3 covers 17 residues. V lost 9 bases and J lost 4; bases outside the gene matches: 15. Germline lookup yields CDR1 SGHDN and CDR2 FVKESK. The CDR3 nucleotides read TGTGCCAGTCCAGGACTAGCGGGGGTTTTAATCCCTTACGAGCAGTACTTC. It yields the protein CASPGLAGVLIPYEQYF.

The chain joins TRBV29-1 to TRBJ2-1; D gene ambiguous. Trimming shortened V by 7 bases and J by 0 bases, and 13 bases separated the two germline ends. Germline CDR1 is SQVTM and CDR2 is ANQGSEA. This CDR3 comprises 14 residues. CDR3 protein: CSAASASSYNEQFF. CDR3 coding DNA: TGCAGCGCTGCAAGCGCTAGCTCCTACAATGAGCAGTTCTTC.

J is TRBJ1-2 and V is TRBV9; D might be TRBD1 (5 bases). V shed 3 bases and J shed 4 bases, with 16 bases lying between them. Germline loops: CDR1 SGDLS, CDR2 YYNGEE. The CDR3 covers 15 residues. The CDR3: CASSAAGTNFYGYTF. The CDR3 coding sequence is TGTGCCAGCAGCGCCGCCGGGACTAACTTCTATGGCTACACCTTC.

J is TRBJ1-1 and V is TRBV7-8; D might be TRBD1 (6 bases). The CDR3 covers 14 residues. The V gene's germline CDR1 is SGHVS and CDR2 FQNEAQ. V was shortened by 4 bases and J by 0 bases, with 9 bases between the two germline ends. The CDR3 nucleotides are TGTGCCAGCAGCTCCGGACAGATGAACACTGAAGCTTTCTTT. Encoded protein: CASSSGQMNTEAFF.

J is TRBJ1-6 and V is TRBV9; D gene unclear. Trimming shortened V by 3 bases and J by 8 bases, and 9 bases separated the two germline ends. There are 13 residues in the CDR3. Germline-derived CDR1 and CDR2 are SGDLS and YYNGEE. The CDR3, as DNA: TGTGCCAGCAGCGCACTATTGGATTCACCCCTCCACTTT. This gives the protein CASSALLDSPLHF. Full variable domain (remainder filled in from reference TRBV9 and TRBJ1-6): DSGVTQTPKHLITATGQRVTLRCSPRSGDLSVYWYQQSLDQGLQFLIQYYNGEERAKGNILERFSAQQFPDLHSELNLSSLELGDSALYFCASSALLDSPLHFGNGTRLTVT.

The chain is built from TRBV14 and TRBJ1-1; D is uncertain. The CDR3 runs to 14 residues. V shed 1 base and J shed 4 bases, with 10 bases lying between them. Germline V gene sequence: CDR1 SGHDN, CDR2 FVKESK. Here the CDR3 reads CASSQGGFGTEAFF. CDR3 DNA: TGTGCCAGCAGCCAAGGAGGATTTGGCACTGAAGCTTTCTTT.